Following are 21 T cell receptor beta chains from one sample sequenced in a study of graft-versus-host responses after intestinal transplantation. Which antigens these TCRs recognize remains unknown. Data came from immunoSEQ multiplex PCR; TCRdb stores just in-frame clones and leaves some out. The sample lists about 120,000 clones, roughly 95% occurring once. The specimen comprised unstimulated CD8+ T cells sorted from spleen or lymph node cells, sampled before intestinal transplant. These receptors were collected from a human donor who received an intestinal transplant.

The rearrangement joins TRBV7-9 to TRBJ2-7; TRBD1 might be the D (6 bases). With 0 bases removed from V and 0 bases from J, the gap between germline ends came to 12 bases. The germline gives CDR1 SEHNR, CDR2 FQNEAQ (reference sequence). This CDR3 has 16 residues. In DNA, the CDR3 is TGTGCCAGCAGCTTAGCCGCAGGGGCCTTCTCCTACGAGCAGTACTTC. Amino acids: CASSLAAGAFSYEQYF.

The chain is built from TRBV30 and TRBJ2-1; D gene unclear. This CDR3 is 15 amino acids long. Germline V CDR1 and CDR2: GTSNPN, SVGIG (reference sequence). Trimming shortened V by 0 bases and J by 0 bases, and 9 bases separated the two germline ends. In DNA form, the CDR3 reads TGTGCCTGGAGTGTTACGTGGAGCTCCTACAATGAGCAGTTCTTC. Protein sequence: CAWSVTWSSYNEQFF.

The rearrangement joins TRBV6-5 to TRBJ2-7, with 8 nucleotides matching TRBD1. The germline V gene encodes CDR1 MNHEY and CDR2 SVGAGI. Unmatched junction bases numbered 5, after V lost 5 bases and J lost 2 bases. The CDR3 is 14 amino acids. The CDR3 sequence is CASSADRGPYEQYF. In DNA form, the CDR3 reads TGTGCCAGCAGTGCCGACAGGGGACCCTACGAGCAGTACTTC.

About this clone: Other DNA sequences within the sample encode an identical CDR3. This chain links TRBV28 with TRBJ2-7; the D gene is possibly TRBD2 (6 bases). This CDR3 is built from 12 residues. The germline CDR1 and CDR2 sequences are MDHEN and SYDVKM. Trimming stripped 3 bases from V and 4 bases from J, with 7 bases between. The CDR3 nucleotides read TGTGCCAGCAGTTTGGGGGGATACGAGCAGTACTTC. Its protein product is CASSLGGYEQYF.

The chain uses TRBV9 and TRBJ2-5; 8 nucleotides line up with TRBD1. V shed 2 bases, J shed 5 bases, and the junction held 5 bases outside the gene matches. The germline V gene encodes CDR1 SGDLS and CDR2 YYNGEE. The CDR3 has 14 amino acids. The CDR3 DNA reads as TGTGCCAGCAGCGTTCAGGGGGCGGGGGAGACCCAGTACTTC. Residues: CASSVQGAGETQYF.

Written as DNA, the CDR3 is TGTGCCAGTAGCCCGAACTCCTACAATGAGCAGTTCTTC. It translates to CASSPNSYNEQFF. This chain links TRBV19 with TRBJ2-1, with D unresolved. Trimming removed 6 bases at V and 0 bases at J, with 6 bases between. The CDR3 has 13 residues. Germline V gene lookup returns CDR1 LNHDA and CDR2 SQIVND (reference sequence).

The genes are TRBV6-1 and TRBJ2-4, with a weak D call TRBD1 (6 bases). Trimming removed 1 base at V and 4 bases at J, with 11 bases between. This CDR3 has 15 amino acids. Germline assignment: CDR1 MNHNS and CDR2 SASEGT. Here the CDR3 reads CASSEVRTEKNIQYF. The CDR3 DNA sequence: TGTGCCAGCAGTGAAGTCCGGACAGAAAAAAACATTCAGTACTTC.

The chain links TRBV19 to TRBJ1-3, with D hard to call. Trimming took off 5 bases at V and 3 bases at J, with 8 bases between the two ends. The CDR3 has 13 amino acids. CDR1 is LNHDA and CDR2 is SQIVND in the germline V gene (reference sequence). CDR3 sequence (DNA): TGTGCCAGTAGTTTCTCACTTGGAAACACCATATATTTT. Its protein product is CASSFSLGNTIYF.

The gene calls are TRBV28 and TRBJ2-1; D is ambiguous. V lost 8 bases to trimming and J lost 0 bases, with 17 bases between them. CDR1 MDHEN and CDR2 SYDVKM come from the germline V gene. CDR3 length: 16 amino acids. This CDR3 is CASPPPTDHSYNEQFF. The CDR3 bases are TGTGCCAGCCCACCCCCGACGGACCACTCCTACAATGAGCAGTTCTTC. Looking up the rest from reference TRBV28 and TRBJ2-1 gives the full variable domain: DVKVTQSSRYLVKRTGEKVFLECVQDMDHENMFWYRQDPGLGLRLIYFSYDVKMKEKGDIPEGYSVSREKKERFSLILESASTNQTSMYLCASPPPTDHSYNEQFFGPGTRLTVL.

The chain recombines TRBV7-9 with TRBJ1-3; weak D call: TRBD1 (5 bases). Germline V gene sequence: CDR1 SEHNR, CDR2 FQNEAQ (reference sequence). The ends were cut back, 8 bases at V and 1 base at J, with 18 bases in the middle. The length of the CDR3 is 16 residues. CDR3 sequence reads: CASLLRDPRSGNTIYF. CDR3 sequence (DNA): TGTGCCAGCTTACTCCGGGACCCAAGATCTGGAAACACCATATATTTT. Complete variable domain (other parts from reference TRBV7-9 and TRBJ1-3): DTGVSQNPRHKITKRGQNVTFRCDPISEHNRLYWYRQTLGQGPEFLTYFQNEAQLEKSRLLSDRFSAERPKGSFSTLEIQRTEQGDSAMYLCASLLRDPRSGNTIYFGEGSWLTVV.

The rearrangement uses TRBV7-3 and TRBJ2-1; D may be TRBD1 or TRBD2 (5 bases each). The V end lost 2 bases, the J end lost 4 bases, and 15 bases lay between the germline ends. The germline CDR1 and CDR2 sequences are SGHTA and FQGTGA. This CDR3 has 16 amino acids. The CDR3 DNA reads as TGTGCCAGCAGCTTACCGGGGCCAAATGGGTACAATGAGCAGTTCTTC. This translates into CASSLPGPNGYNEQFF.

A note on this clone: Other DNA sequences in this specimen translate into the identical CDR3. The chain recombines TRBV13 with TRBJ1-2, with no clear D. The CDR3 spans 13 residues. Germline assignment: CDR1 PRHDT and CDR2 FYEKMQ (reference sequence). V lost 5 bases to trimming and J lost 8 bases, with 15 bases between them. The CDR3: CASSLVGSGGYTF. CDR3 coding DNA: TGTGCCAGCAGCCTAGTTGGCTCCGGGGGCTACACCTTC.

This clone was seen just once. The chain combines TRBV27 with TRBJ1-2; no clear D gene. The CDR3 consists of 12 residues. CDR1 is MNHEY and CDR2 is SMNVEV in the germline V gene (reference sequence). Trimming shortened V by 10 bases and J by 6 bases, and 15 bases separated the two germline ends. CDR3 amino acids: CANPSLRDGYTF. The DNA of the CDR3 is TGTGCCAACCCCAGCCTCCGGGATGGCTACACCTTC.

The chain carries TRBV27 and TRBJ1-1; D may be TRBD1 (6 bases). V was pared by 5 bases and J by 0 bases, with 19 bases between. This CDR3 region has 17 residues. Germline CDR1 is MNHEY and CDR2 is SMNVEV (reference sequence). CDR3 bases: TGTGCCAGCAGTCTAACAACCTGGACAGCCATGAACACTGAAGCTTTCTTT. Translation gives CASSLTTWTAMNTEAFF.

DNA of the CDR3: TGTGCCAGTAGTGACAACACTGAAGCTTTCTTT. Protein sequence: CASSDNTEAFF. The chain uses TRBV19 and TRBJ1-1; unclear D gene. From germline, CDR1 is LNHDA and CDR2 SQIVND (reference sequence). V was clipped by 5 bases and J by 2 bases, with 3 bases between them. The CDR3 extends over 11 amino acids.

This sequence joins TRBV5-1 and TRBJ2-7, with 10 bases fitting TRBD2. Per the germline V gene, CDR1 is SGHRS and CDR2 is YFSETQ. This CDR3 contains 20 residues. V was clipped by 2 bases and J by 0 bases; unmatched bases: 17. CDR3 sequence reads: CASSLPGGGLAASSSYEQYF. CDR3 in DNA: TGCGCCAGCAGCTTACCCGGAGGTGGACTAGCGGCCTCGAGCTCCTACGAGCAGTACTTC. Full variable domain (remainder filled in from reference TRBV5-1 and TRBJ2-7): KAGVTQTPRYLIKTRGQQVTLSCSPISGHRSVSWYQQTPGQGLQFLFEYFSETQRNKGNFPGRFSGRQFSNSRSEMNVSTLELGDSALYLCASSLPGGGLAASSSYEQYFGPGTRLTVT.

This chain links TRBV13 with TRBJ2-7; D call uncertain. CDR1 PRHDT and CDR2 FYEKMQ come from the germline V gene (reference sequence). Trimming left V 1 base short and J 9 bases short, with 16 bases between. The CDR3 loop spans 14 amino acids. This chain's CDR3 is CASSLVGQAKGQYF. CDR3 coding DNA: TGTGCCAGCAGCTTAGTGGGCCAGGCCAAAGGGCAGTACTTC. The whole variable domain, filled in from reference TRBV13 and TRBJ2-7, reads AAGVIQSPRHLIKEKRETATLKCYPIPRHDTVYWYQQGPGQDPQFLISFYEKMQSDKGSIPDRFSAQQFSDYHSELNMSSLELGDSALYFCASSLVGQAKGQYFGPGTRLTVT.

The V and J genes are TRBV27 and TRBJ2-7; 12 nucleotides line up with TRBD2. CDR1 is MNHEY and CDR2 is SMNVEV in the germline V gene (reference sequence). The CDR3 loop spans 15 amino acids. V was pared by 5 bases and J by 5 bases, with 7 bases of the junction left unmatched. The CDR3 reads CASSPRLAGVDEQYF. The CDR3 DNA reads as TGTGCCAGCAGTCCGCGACTAGCGGGAGTCGACGAGCAGTACTTC.

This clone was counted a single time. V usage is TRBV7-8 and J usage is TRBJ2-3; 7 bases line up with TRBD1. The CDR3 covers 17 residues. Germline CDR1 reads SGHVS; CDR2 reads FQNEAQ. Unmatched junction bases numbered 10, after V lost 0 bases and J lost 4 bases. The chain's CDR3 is CASSLAQRQGVSDTQYF. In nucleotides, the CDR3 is TGTGCCAGCAGCTTAGCCCAAAGACAGGGCGTTTCAGATACGCAGTATTTT.

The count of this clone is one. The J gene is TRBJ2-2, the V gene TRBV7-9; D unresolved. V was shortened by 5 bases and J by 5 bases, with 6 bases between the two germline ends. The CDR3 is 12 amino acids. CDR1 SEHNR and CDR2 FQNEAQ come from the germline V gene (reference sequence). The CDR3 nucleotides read TGTGCCAGCAGCCTTATGACCGGGGAGCTGTTTTTT. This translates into CASSLMTGELFF.

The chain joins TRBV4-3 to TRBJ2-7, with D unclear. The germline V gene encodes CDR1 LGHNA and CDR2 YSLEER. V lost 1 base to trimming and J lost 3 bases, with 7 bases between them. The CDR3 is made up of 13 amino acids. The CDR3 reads CASSQVRHYEQYF. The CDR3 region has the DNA TGCGCCAGCAGCCAAGTAAGACACTACGAGCAGTACTTC.